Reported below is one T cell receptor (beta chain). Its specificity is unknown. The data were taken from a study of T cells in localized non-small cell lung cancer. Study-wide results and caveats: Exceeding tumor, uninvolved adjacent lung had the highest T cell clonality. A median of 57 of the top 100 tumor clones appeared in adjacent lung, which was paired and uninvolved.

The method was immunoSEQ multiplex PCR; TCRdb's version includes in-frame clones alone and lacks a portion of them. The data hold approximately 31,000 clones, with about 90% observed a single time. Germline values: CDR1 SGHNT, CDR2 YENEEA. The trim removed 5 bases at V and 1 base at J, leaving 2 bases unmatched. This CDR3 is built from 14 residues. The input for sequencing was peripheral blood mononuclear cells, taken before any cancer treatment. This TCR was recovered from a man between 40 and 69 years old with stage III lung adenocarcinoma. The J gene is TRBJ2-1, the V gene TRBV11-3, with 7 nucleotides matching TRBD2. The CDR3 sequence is CASSPSGSYNEQFF. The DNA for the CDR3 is TGTGCCAGCAGCCCTAGCGGTTCCTACAATGAGCAGTTCTTC.